This T cell receptor (beta chain) was captured by sequencing in a study of regulatory T cells in long-lasting Graves disease. Study-level results: Researchers examined only peripheral blood and not thyroid tissue. Persistent disease preferred TRBV28, TRBJ1-2 and TRBJ2-5; new disease, TRBV20-1 and TRBJ2-1.

The CDR3 is made up of 13 amino acids. V was pared by 5 bases and J by 5 bases, with 3 bases of the junction left unmatched. In germline, CDR1 is DFQATT, CDR2 SNEGSKA (reference sequence). Points on this clonotype: Its antigen is unidentified.

The authors built TCR beta libraries using iRepertoire HTBI primers and Arm-PCR of CDR3 regions. TCRdb recomputed calls from the multiplex PCR reads with MiXCR, one row per CDR3 protein. Of some 470,000 distinct CDR3 sequences detected, around a fifth appear once; the ten largest clones hold around 7%. This sample's time point: persistent/refractory GD, antithyroid drugs over 5 years with positive TRAb. PBMC-derived RNA was used for the TCR library. EDTA tubes received around 9 milliliters of collected peripheral blood. This chain links TRBV20-1 with TRBJ2-2; 9 nucleotides agree with TRBD1. The sequenced sample was peripheral blood mononuclear cells (PBMCs), obtained when the disease was refractory, from a patient treated with antithyroid drugs. This sequence was found in a female donor with Graves disease. The CDR3 loop is CSAWTGDTGELFF. CDR3 in DNA: TGCAGTGCTTGGACAGGGGATACCGGGGAGCTGTTTTTT.